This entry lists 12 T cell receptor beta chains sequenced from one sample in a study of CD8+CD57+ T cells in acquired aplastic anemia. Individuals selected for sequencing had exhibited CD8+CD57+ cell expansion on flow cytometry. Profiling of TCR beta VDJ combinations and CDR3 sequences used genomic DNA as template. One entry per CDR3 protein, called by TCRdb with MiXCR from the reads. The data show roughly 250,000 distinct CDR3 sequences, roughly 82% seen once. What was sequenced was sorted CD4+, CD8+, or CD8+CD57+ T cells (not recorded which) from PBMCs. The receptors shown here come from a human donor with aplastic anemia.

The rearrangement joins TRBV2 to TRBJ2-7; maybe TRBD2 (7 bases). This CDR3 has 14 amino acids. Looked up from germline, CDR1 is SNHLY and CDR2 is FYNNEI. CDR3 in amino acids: CATGGGGLDKQHFV. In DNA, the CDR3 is TGTGCCACCGGGGGCGGGGGCCTAGATAAGCAGCATTTCGTC.

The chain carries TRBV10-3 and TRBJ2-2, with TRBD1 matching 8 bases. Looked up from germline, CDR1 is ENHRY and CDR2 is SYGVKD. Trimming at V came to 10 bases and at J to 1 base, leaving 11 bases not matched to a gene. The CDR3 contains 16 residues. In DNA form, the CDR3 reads TGTGCCAGTGTCCGAGACAGGGGCAAGAACACCGGGGAGCTGTTTTTT. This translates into CASVRDRGKNTGELFF.

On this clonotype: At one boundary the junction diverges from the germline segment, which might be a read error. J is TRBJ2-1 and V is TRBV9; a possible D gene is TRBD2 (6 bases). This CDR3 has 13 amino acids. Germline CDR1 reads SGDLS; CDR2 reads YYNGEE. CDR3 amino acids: CASSGEVGSTEAF. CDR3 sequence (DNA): TGTGCCAGCAGCGGGGAGGTGGGGAGCACTGAAGCTTTC.

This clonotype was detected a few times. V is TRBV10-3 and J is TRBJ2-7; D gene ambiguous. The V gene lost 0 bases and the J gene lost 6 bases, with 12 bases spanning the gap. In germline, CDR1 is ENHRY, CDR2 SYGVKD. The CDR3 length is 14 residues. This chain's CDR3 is CAISESFLQFEQYF. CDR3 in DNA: TGTGCCATCAGTGAGTCTTTCCTACAGTTCGAGCAGTACTTC.

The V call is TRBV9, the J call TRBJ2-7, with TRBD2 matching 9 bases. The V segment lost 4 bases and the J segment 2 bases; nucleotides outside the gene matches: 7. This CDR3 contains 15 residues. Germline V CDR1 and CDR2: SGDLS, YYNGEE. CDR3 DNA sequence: TGTGCCAGCAGCCGAGGGCTAGCGGGGACCTACGAGCAGTACTTC. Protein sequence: CASSRGLAGTYEQYF.

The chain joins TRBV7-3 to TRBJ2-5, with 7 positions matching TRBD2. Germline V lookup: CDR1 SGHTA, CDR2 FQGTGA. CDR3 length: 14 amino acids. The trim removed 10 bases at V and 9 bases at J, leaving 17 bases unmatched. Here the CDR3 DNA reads TGTGCCACCAGTAGAGGCAGCGGGAATGCGCCCCAGTACTTC. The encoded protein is CATSRGSGNAPQYF.

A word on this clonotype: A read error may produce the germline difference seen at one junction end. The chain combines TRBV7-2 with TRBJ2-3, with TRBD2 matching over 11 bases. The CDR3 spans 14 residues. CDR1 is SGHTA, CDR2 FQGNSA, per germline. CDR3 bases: TGTGCCAGCAGTTCACTAGCGGGGGCACAGATACGCAGTTTT. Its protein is CASSSLAGAQIRSF.

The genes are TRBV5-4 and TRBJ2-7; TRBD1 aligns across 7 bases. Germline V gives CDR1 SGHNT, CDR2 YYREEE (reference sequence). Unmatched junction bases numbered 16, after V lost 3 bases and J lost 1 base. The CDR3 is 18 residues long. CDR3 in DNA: TGTGCCAGCAGCTCCGATCCAGACGGGACAGCCCTTTCCTACGAGCAGTACGTC. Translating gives CASSSDPDGTALSYEQYV.

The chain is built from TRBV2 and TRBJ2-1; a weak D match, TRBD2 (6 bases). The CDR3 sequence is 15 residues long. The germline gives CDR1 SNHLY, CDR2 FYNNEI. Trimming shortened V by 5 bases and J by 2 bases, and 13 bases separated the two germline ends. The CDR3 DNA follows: TGTGCCAGCAGTCCCCTTAGCGGAGCCTACAATGAGCAGTTCTTC. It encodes CASSPLSGAYNEQFF.

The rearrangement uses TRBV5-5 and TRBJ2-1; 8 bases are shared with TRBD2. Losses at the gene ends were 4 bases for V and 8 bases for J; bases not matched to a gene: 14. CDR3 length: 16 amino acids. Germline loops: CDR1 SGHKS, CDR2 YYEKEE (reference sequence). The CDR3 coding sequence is TGTGCCAGCAGCCCCCAGGAGGGCGGGGGGAGCGATGAGCAGTTCTTC. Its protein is CASSPQEGGGSDEQFF.

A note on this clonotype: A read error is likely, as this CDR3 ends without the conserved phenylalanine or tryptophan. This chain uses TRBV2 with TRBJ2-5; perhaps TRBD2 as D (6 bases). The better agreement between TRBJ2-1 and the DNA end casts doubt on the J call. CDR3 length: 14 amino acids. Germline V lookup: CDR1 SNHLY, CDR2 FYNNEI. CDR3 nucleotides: TGTGCCTGCGAGGTAGCGGCGTACCAAGCGCCCCAGTTCGTC. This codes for CACEVAAYQAPQFV.

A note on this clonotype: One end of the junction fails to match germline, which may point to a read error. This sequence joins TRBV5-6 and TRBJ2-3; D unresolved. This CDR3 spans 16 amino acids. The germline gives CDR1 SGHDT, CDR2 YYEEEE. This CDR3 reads CASSLALTRSEDTQYF. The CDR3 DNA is TGTGCCAGCAGCTTGGCACTAACGAGATCGGAAGATACCCAGTATTTT. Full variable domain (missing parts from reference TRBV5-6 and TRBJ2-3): DAGVTQSPTHLIKTRGQQVTLRCSPKSGHDTVSWYQQALGQGPQFIFQYYEEEERQRGNFPDRFSGHQFPNYSSELNVNALLLGDSALYLCASSLALTRSEDTQYFGPGTRLTVL.